The clone carrying this T cell receptor (beta chain) is deemed medium-sized. Method: immunoSEQ multiplex PCR; TCRdb's copy keeps in-frame clones and lacks some. The sample records 21,000 or so clones, around 84% being singletons. The CDR3 extends over 16 amino acids. Germline trimming cut 1 base from V and 6 bases from J; bases unmatched to any gene: 9. Germline V gene lookup returns CDR1 SGHTA and CDR2 FQGNSA. This sample is drawn from a study of OX40 agonist ivuxolimab in advanced cancers. Background on the study: A mean age of around 60 years, range roughly 23 to 79, was recorded, and 70% to 85% were male.

The TCR was taken from an adult with an advanced solid tumor such as melanoma, head and neck, liver or kidney cancer. Sequencing was performed on CD4+ or CD8+ T cells sorted from blood, taken in a trial of the OX40 agonist ivuxolimab. The chain links TRBV7-2 to TRBJ2-7, with 10 bases that match TRBD2. The CDR3 is CASSLGPSGRVSEQYF. CDR3 in DNA: TGTGCCAGCAGCTTAGGTCCTAGCGGGAGAGTGAGCGAGCAGTACTTC.